This TCR beta chain was observed in a study of shared clonotypes between healthy human individuals. Assay: immunoSEQ multiplex PCR; the TCRdb copy retains only in-frame clones and omits some. The sample includes more than 2 million clones, roughly 95% of them seen just once. Donors included only healthy HIV-negative adults lacking recent acute infections or vaccinations. Partitioning of CD4+ cells yielded a CD45RA+ naive subset and a CD45RA-negative memory subset. Findings and limits, study-wide: Non-shared clonotypes had lower generation probabilities than those shared by all four donors. On the whole, naive subsets had larger estimated richness than memory subsets had.

Germline V CDR1 and CDR2: SGDLS, YYNGEE. The V end lost 0 bases, the J end lost 1 base, and 8 bases lay between the germline ends. The CDR3 loop spans 14 amino acids. A note on this clone: The antigen is undetermined.

V is TRBV9 and J is TRBJ2-7; D unclear. The sequence came from a man between 18 and 35 years old in good health. The sample was naive CD4+ T cells sorted from blood. Regarding subset: CD45RA+ positively selected. CDR3 sequence reads: CASSVDSNSYEQYF. DNA for the CDR3: TGTGCCAGCAGCGTAGACAGCAATTCCTACGAGCAGTACTTC. Filled out from reference TRBV9 and TRBJ2-7, the complete variable domain reads DSGVTQTPKHLITATGQRVTLRCSPRSGDLSVYWYQQSLDQGLQFLIQYYNGEERAKGNILERFSAQQFPDLHSELNLSSLELGDSALYFCASSVDSNSYEQYFGPGTRLTVT.